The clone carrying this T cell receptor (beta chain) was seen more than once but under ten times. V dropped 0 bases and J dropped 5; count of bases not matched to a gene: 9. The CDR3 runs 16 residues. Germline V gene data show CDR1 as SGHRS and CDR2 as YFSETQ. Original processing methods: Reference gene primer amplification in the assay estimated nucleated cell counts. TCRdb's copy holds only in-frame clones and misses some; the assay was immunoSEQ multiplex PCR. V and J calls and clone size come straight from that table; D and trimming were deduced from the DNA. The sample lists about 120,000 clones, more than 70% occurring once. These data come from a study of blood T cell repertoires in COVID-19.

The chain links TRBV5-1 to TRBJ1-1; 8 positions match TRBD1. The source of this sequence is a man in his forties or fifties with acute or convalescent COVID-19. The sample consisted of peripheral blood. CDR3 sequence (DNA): TGCGCCAGCAGCTTGGTGTCAGGGGGCCTCCTGACTGAAGCTTTCTTT. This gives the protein CASSLVSGGLLTEAFF.